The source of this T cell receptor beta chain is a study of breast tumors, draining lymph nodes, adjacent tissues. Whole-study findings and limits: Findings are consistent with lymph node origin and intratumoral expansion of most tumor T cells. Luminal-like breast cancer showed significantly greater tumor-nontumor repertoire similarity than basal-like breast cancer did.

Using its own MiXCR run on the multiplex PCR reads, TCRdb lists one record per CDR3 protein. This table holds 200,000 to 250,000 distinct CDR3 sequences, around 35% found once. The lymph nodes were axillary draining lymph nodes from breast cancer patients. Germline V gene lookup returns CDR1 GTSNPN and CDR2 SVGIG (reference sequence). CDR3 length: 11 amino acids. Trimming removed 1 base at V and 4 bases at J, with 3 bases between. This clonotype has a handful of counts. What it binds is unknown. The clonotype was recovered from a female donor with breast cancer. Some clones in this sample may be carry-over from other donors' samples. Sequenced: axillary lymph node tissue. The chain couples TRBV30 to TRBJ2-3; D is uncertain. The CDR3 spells CAWSESDTQYF. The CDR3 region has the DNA TGTGCCTGGAGTGAATCAGATACGCAGTATTTT.